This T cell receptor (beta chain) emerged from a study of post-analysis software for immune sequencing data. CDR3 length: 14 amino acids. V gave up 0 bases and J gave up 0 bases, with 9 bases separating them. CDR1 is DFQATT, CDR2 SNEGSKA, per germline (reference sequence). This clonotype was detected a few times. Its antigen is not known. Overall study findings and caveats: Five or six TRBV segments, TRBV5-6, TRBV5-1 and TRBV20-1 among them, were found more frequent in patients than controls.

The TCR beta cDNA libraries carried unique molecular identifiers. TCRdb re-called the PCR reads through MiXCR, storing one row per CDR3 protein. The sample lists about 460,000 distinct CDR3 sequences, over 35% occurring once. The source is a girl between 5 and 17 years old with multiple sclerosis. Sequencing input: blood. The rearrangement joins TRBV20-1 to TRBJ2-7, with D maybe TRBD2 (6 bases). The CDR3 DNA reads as TGCAGTGCTAGAGAAAGCGGGCACTCCTACGAGCAGTACTTC. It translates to CSARESGHSYEQYF.